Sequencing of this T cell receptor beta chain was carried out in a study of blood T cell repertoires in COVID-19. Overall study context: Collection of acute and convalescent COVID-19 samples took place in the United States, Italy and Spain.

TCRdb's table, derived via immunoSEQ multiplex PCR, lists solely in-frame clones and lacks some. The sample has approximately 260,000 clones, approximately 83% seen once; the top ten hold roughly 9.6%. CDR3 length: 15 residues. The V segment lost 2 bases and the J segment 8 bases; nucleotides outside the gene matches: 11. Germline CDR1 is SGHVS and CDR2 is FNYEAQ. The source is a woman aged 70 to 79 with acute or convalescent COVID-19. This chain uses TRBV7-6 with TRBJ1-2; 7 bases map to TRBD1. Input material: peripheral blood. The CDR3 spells CASSLTEGASDGYTF. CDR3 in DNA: TGTGCCAGCAGCTTAACTGAGGGGGCTTCCGACGGCTACACCTTC.